Listed here are 31 T cell receptor beta chains from one sample, sequenced in a study of T cells in localized non-small cell lung cancer (TCRdb year 2020). The library was made by the immunoSEQ multiplex PCR assay. Held by TCRdb, this immuneACCESS table contains in-frame sequences only and omits some clones. Under half of the omission traces to an unresolved V gene where checked; the cause of the rest is unknown. The sample has roughly 3,200 clones on record, about 30% of them singletons. Clones ranked in the top ten supply 8.5% to 10% of the sample. The sequencing here drew on lung tumor tissue, taken before any cancer treatment. The receptor source for this set is a man aged 35-69 years with stage I lung adenocarcinoma.

The CDR3 bases are TGTGCCAGCAGCTTGGGACAGGGGTTCGTCTATGGCTACACCTTC. Residues: CASSLGQGFVYGYTF. The chain uses TRBV11-3 and TRBJ1-2, with TRBD1 identical over 10 bases. Per germline, CDR1 SGHNT and CDR2 YENEEA. The CDR3 is 15 residues long. V lost 3 bases and J lost 4; bases outside the gene matches: 5.

This CDR3 is CASSHSGGGFRVNQPQHF. CDR3 nucleotides: TGCGCCAGCAGCCACAGTGGCGGAGGGTTCAGAGTCAATCAGCCCCAGCATTTT. The rearrangement uses TRBV1 and TRBJ1-5. TRBV1 represents a pseudogene. The CDR3 is 18 amino acids.

By share, this clone ranks as medium-sized. The chain is built from TRBV11-3 and TRBJ2-5; TRBD1 agrees at 9 bases. Germline V CDR1 and CDR2: SGHNT, YENEEA. The CDR3 runs 16 residues. V was clipped by 2 bases and J by 1 base; unmatched bases: 5. The CDR3 loop reads CASSLHRGLSQETQYF. The CDR3, as DNA: TGTGCCAGCAGCTTACACAGGGGGCTTTCCCAAGAGACCCAGTACTTC.

The CDR3 protein is CATSGPKFGTGKSPLHF. DNA for the CDR3: TGTGCCACCAGCGGGCCGAAGTTCGGGACAGGGAAATCACCCCTCCACTTT. This chain links TRBV15 with TRBJ1-6; 9 nucleotides agree with TRBD1. Germline CDR1 reads LNHNV; CDR2 reads YYDKDF (reference sequence). Trimming at V came to 5 bases and at J to 10 bases, leaving 15 bases not matched to a gene. There are 17 residues in the CDR3.

This clone was detected a few times. The chain joins TRBV19 to TRBJ1-5; D not resolved. The CDR3 extends over 14 amino acids. Germline values: CDR1 LNHDA, CDR2 SQIVND (reference sequence). Trimming removed 6 bases at V and 3 bases at J, with 12 bases between. The CDR3 spells CASRTGIYNQPQHF. CDR3 DNA: TGTGCCAGTAGGACCGGGATCTACAATCAGCCCCAGCATTTT.

As regards this clone: Because the CDR3 is missing its conserved closing phenylalanine or tryptophan, this is likely a read error. The limits of the CDR3 on the DNA are not certain, so only TCRdb's listed CDR3 is given. The chain carries TRBV6-8 and TRBJ2-7; TRBD2, as called in the table, went unchecked against the DNA. The CDR3 adds up to 13 amino acids, both ends counted. Germline V CDR1 and CDR2: MNHGY, SAAAGT. This chain's CDR3 is CASSQLPARRVLI.

The table lists this clone with a few counts. This rearrangement joins TRBV6-8 to TRBJ1-5, with 7 bases matching TRBD1. The germline V gene has CDR1 MNHGY and CDR2 SAAAGT. The CDR3 is made up of 13 amino acids. The V gene end was trimmed by 7 bases and the J gene end by 6 bases; junction bases not matched to a gene: 6. CDR3: CASMTGITQPQHF. Written as DNA, the CDR3 is TGTGCCAGCATGACAGGGATCACTCAGCCCCAGCATTTT.

The chain links TRBV28 to TRBJ1-6; D possibly corresponds to TRBD1 (5 bases). This CDR3 comprises 14 residues. Germline V gene sequence: CDR1 MDHEN, CDR2 SYDVKM. V lost 5 bases to trimming and J lost 9 bases, with 14 bases between them. CDR3 DNA: TGTGCCAGCAGTACACCGCTGGGGGGTTCACCCCTCCACTTT. Translating gives CASSTPLGGSPLHF.

This clone was seen more than once but under ten times. This chain connects TRBV11-3 to TRBJ2-1; TRBD2 matches at 13 bases. Germline-derived CDR1 and CDR2 are SGHNT and YENEEA. The CDR3 runs to 16 residues. V lost 3 bases to trimming and J lost 5 bases; unmatched junction nucleotides: 4. For the CDR3, the DNA is TGTGCCAGCAGCTTTCGACTAGCGGGGGGCAACAATGAGCAGTTCTTC. This codes for CASSFRLAGGNNEQFF.

By share of the sample, this clone is medium-sized (0.01 to 0.1%). This chain connects TRBV6-8 to TRBJ1-1, with no clear D. V lost 6 bases to trimming and J lost 10 bases, with 24 bases between them. This CDR3 region has 15 residues. Germline CDR1 and CDR2: MNHGY and SAAAGT. The CDR3 spells CASSDQYVAWAGAFF. CDR3 nucleotides: TGTGCCAGCAGCGACCAGTATGTGGCATGGGCCGGAGCTTTCTTT.

This clone was recorded a few times. This rearrangement joins TRBV11-3 to TRBJ2-7, with D unclear. This CDR3 region has 15 residues. Germline V gene lookup returns CDR1 SGHNT and CDR2 YENEEA. V was trimmed by 0 bases and J by 2 bases, leaving 11 bases between them. CDR3 nucleotide sequence: TGTGCCAGCAGCTTAGAGGTAGGCGGCACCTACGAGCAGTACTTC. Encoded protein: CASSLEVGGTYEQYF. The full variable domain, completed using reference TRBV11-3 and TRBJ2-7, is EAGVVQSPRYKIIEKKQPVAFWCNPISGHNTLYWYLQNLGQGPELLIRYENEEAVDDSQLPKDRFSAERLKGVDSTLKIQPAELGDSAVYLCASSLEVGGTYEQYFGPGTRLTVT.

This clone was seen a few times. V is TRBV9 and J is TRBJ2-3, with no clear D. This CDR3 is built from 13 residues. CDR1 and CDR2 (germline): SGDLS, YYNGEE. V dropped 2 bases and J dropped 4 bases, with 8 bases sitting between them. DNA of the CDR3: TGTGCCAGCAGCGTCCCCCCGGCAGATACGCAGTATTTT. Amino acid sequence: CASSVPPADTQYF.

This clone came up a few times. The rearrangement joins TRBV9 to TRBJ2-1, with D possibly TRBD2 on 6 matching bases. Trimming pared 3 bases from V and 0 bases from J, leaving 7 bases between. The CDR3 contains 14 residues. Germline CDR1 and CDR2: SGDLS and YYNGEE. Here the CDR3 DNA reads TGTGCCAGCAGCGAGACTAGCTCCTACAATGAGCAGTTCTTC. It codes for CASSETSSYNEQFF.

The J gene is TRBJ1-5, the V gene TRBV19; a possible D gene is TRBD1 (5 bases). Germline CDR1 LNHDA, CDR2 SQIVND (reference sequence). The CDR3 is made up of 13 amino acids. Deletions cut 3 bases from V and 4 bases from J, with 7 bases between. Here the CDR3 reads CASSMTANQPQHF. The CDR3 DNA reads as TGTGCCAGTAGTATGACAGCGAATCAGCCCCAGCATTTT.

This clone appeared a single time. Written as DNA, the CDR3 is TGCGCCAGCAGTGACCCCGCTAGCGGGGGAGTGTACGAGCAGTACTTC. The encoded protein is CASSDPASGGVYEQYF. The V call is TRBV10-1, the J call TRBJ2-7; 10 nucleotides align to TRBD2. Germline V CDR1 and CDR2: WNHNN, SYGVQD (reference sequence). The CDR3 has 16 amino acids. Trimming removed 3 bases from V and 4 bases from J; junction bases left unmatched: 9.

This clone showed up just a few times. The rearrangement uses TRBV7-1 and TRBJ2-3; D gene unclear. TRBV7-1 is annotated as an ORF whose role is uncertain. The V and J ends lost 4 bases and 2 bases respectively, with 7 bases between them. The CDR3 loop spans 13 amino acids. CDR3 loop: CASSLENTDTQYF. In DNA, the CDR3 is TGTGCCAGCAGCTTAGAGAACACAGATACGCAGTATTTT.

This chain joins TRBV11-3 and TRBJ2-7; D unresolved. V gave up 3 bases and J gave up 7 bases, with 16 bases separating them. From germline, CDR1 is SGHNT and CDR2 YENEEA. The CDR3 length is 14 residues. Here the CDR3 DNA reads TGTGCCAGCAGCTTGGGTTTGGGGTCGGAAGAGCAGTACTTC. It specifies CASSLGLGSEEQYF. Variable domain in full (rest from reference TRBV11-3 and TRBJ2-7): EAGVVQSPRYKIIEKKQPVAFWCNPISGHNTLYWYLQNLGQGPELLIRYENEEAVDDSQLPKDRFSAERLKGVDSTLKIQPAELGDSAVYLCASSLGLGSEEQYFGPGTRLTVT.

This chain uses TRBV15 with TRBJ2-3; 11 bases fit TRBD2. Trimming cost V 3 bases and J 3 bases; bases outside gene matches: 5. The V gene's germline CDR1 is LNHNV and CDR2 YYDKDF (reference sequence). The CDR3 loop spans 16 amino acids. CDR3 protein: CATSRGTSGLTDTQYF. The CDR3 DNA is TGTGCCACCAGCAGGGGGACTAGCGGATTAACAGATACGCAGTATTTT.

The V and J genes are TRBV6-8 and TRBJ2-1; 7 bases line up with TRBD2. The germline V gene has CDR1 MNHGY and CDR2 SAAAGT. The J segment lost 4 bases and the V segment lost 10 bases, leaving 7 bases of the junction unmatched. The CDR3 covers 13 residues. Here the CDR3 DNA reads TGTGCCATTGCGGGGGAGCGGTACAATGAGCAGTTCTTC. This codes for CAIAGERYNEQFF.

The chain carries TRBV11-3 and TRBJ2-1, with 8 bases lining up with TRBD2. J gave up 4 bases and V 5 bases, and 10 bases lay outside the gene matches. Per germline, CDR1 SGHNT and CDR2 YENEEA. The CDR3 consists of 16 residues. This CDR3 reads CASSPVPGGVYNEQFF. The CDR3 DNA reads as TGTGCCAGCAGCCCGGTCCCCGGGGGGGTTTACAATGAGCAGTTCTTC.

The V and J genes are TRBV29-1 and TRBJ1-3, with D hard to call. CDR3 length: 13 amino acids. The V end lost 4 bases, the J end lost 0 bases, and 7 bases lay between the germline ends. Germline loops: CDR1 SQVTM, CDR2 ANQGSEA. The CDR3 here is CSVGTVSGNTIYF. As DNA, the CDR3 is TGCAGCGTTGGGACGGTCTCTGGAAACACCATATATTTT.

The chain uses TRBV30 and TRBJ2-1; 8 nucleotides align to TRBD1. Germline CDR1 is GTSNPN and CDR2 is SVGIG (reference sequence). The CDR3 sequence is 15 residues long. Unmatched junction bases numbered 5, after V lost 2 bases and J lost 2 bases. CDR3 loop: CAWSLDRGPYNEQFF. Here the CDR3 DNA reads TGTGCCTGGAGTCTAGACAGGGGACCCTACAATGAGCAGTTCTTC.

By sample share, this clone is medium-sized. The chain combines TRBV6-8 with TRBJ1-1; D not resolved. Germline V gives CDR1 MNHGY, CDR2 SAAAGT. The CDR3 runs to 15 residues. V lost 4 bases and J 0 bases, leaving 12 bases between the germline ends. The CDR3 DNA sequence: TGTGCCAGCAGTTCCTCAAGCTTCATGAACACTGAAGCTTTCTTT. Translating gives CASSSSSFMNTEAFF.

This clone was detected a few times. The rearrangement uses TRBV28 and TRBJ2-7; 9 positions match TRBD1. The germline V gene encodes CDR1 MDHEN and CDR2 SYDVKM. With V trimmed by 7 bases and J by 5 bases, 15 bases remained unmatched. The CDR3 has 16 residues. The CDR3 sequence is CASTPWSGQGLHEQYF. CDR3 coding DNA: TGTGCCAGCACCCCCTGGAGCGGACAGGGGCTCCACGAGCAGTACTTC. Looking up the rest from reference TRBV28 and TRBJ2-7 gives the full variable domain: DVKVTQSSRYLVKRTGEKVFLECVQDMDHENMFWYRQDPGLGLRLIYFSYDVKMKEKGDIPEGYSVSREKKERFSLILESASTNQTSMYLCASTPWSGQGLHEQYFGPGTRLTVT.

The V call is TRBV30, the J call TRBJ1-5, with a possible D match to TRBD1 (5 bases). V dropped 5 bases and J dropped 5 bases, with 13 bases sitting between them. The CDR3 covers 13 residues. Per the germline V gene, CDR1 is GTSNPN and CDR2 is SVGIG (reference sequence). CDR3 region: CAWQMDIDQPQHF. In DNA form, the CDR3 reads TGTGCCTGGCAAATGGACATCGATCAGCCCCAGCATTTT. Filled out from reference TRBV30 and TRBJ1-5, the complete variable domain reads SQTIHQWPATLVQPVGSPLSLECTVEGTSNPNLYWYRQAAGRGLQLLFYSVGIGQISSEVPQNLSASRPQDRQFILSSKKLLLSDSGFYLCAWQMDIDQPQHFGDGTRLSIL.

Only a few counts were recorded for this clone. This chain connects TRBV18 to TRBJ1-3; D not resolved. The ends were cut back, 3 bases at V and 0 bases at J, with 9 bases in the middle. Germline loops: CDR1 KGHSH, CDR2 LQKENI. The CDR3 length is 15 residues. CDR3 protein: CASSPSASSGNTIYF. The DNA of the CDR3 is TGTGCCAGCTCACCCTCAGCTTCCTCTGGAAACACCATATATTTT. Full variable domain (rest looked up from reference TRBV18 and TRBJ1-3): NAGVMQNPRHLVRRRGQEARLRCSPMKGHSHVYWYRQLPEEGLKFMVYLQKENIIDESGMPKERFSAEFPKEGPSILRIQQVVRGDSAAYFCASSPSASSGNTIYFGEGSWLTVV.

By share of the sample, this clone is medium-sized. The rearrangement links TRBV11-3 to TRBJ1-1, with no clear D. Trimming cost V 3 bases and J 6 bases, with 14 bases left between them. CDR1 is SGHNT, CDR2 YENEEA, per germline. The CDR3 is 14 residues long. The CDR3 is CASSLFDYKAEAFF. CDR3 bases: TGTGCCAGCAGCTTGTTCGACTATAAGGCTGAAGCTTTCTTT.

This clone came up a few times. The CDR3 reads CASSPRRDSEAFF. The CDR3 nucleotides read TGTGCCAGCTCACCTAGACGGGACAGTGAAGCTTTCTTT. The chain couples TRBV18 to TRBJ1-1; 7 bases line up with TRBD1. Germline-derived CDR1 and CDR2 are KGHSH and LQKENI. V shed 3 bases and J 7 bases; nucleotides not matched to a gene: 5. The CDR3 loop spans 13 amino acids.

This clone was seen more than once but under ten times. This chain joins TRBV28 and TRBJ2-6; 11 bases are a match to TRBD1. The CDR3 is made up of 17 amino acids. V shed 3 bases and J 0 bases; nucleotides not matched to a gene: 1. Germline V lookup: CDR1 MDHEN, CDR2 SYDVKM. The CDR3, as DNA: TGTGCCAGCAGTTTGGGGACAGGGGGCTCTGGGGCCAACGTCCTGACTTTC. It yields the protein CASSLGTGGSGANVLTF.

This clone was counted a single time. The chain is built from TRBV29-1 and TRBJ2-3, with 7 bases lining up with TRBD1. This CDR3 is built from 16 residues. The germline V gene encodes CDR1 SQVTM and CDR2 ANQGSEA. J was trimmed by 0 bases and V by 7 bases; bases with no gene match: 13. The CDR3 DNA sequence: TGCAGCGCCAGGGGGTGGGTTAGGGAAAGCACAGATACGCAGTATTTT. This codes for CSARGWVRESTDTQYF.

The genes are TRBV7-5 and TRBJ2-5; the listed D gene, TRBD1, was not tested against the DNA. TRBV7-5 is a pseudogene segment. This CDR3 has 15 residues. The CDR3 spells CASSFAAGRGETQYF. As DNA, the CDR3 is TGTGCCAGCAGCTTCGCGGCAGGGCGTGGGGAGACCCAGTACTTC.